This TCR beta chain was captured in a study of OX40 agonist ivuxolimab in advanced cancers. Turning to the study itself: The study gave patients intravenous ivuxolimab at 0.01 to 10 mg/kg every 2 weeks. Treatment received earlier with anti-PD-1, anti-PD-L1 or anti-CTLA-4 agents was allowed, and over 30% had some. There were three patients with partial responses, one having hepatocellular carcinoma and two cutaneous melanoma. Study findings and constraints: Low clonal expansion, among the lowest seen, marked partial responders at 0.1-3.0 mg/kg.

Remarks on this clone: Its antigen is currently unknown.

Libraries were prepared by immunoSEQ multiplex PCR; TCRdb keeps only in-frame clonotypes and omits some of them. Of tens of thousands of clones listed, around 88% are singletons. This TCR was recovered from an adult with an advanced solid tumor such as melanoma, head and neck, liver or kidney cancer. The sequencing used CD4+ or CD8+ T cells sorted from blood, collected in a trial of the OX40 agonist ivuxolimab.

This CDR3 reads CASSPEGTYEQYF. DNA for the CDR3: TGTGCCAGCAGTCCCGAGGGGACCTACGAGCAGTACTTC. V and J are TRBV6-5 and TRBJ2-7; D tentatively fits TRBD1 or TRBD2 (5 bases each). The CDR3 contains 13 residues. The V gene's germline CDR1 is MNHEY and CDR2 SVGAGI. With 5 bases removed from V and 2 bases from J, the gap between germline ends came to 10 bases.